A single sample is the source of the 28 T cell receptor beta chains below, sequenced in a study of PD-1 blockade in classical Hodgkin lymphoma. This table comes from immunoSEQ multiplex PCR, and its TCRdb copy is limited to in-frame clones, with some not included. Here the sample spans over 60,000 clones, about 90% being singletons. Stated time point: cycle 4 day 1 (C4D1), after 6 weeks of nivolumab. Relapses following autologous stem cell transplantation were seen in all patients, with brentuximab vedotin exposure varying. The sequencing here drew on peripheral blood mononuclear cells (PBMCs), taken before the fourth cycle of nivolumab. These TCRs come from a human donor with classical Hodgkin lymphoma.

The CDR3 DNA is TGTGCCAGCAGTCCCTTAGGGGTGTCCAATCAGCCCCAGCATTTT. Its translation: CASSPLGVSNQPQHF. The chain has TRBV27 and TRBJ1-5; possibly TRBD1 for D (5 bases). The ends were cut back, 5 bases at V and 3 bases at J, with 14 bases in the middle. This CDR3 is 15 amino acids long. The germline CDR1 and CDR2 sequences are MNHEY and SMNVEV (reference sequence).

The rearrangement links TRBV21-1 to TRBJ1-1. TRBV21-1 is a listed pseudogene. The CDR3 consists of 14 residues. The CDR3 nucleotides are TGTGCCAGCAGCCCAAGAGGAGTAGCCGCTGAAGCTTTCTTT. It translates to CASSPRGVAAEAFF.

This clone was recorded a few times. The V gene is TRBV12-5, the J gene TRBJ1-5; tentative D call: TRBD1 (5 bases). This CDR3 has 16 residues. The V gene's germline CDR1 is LGHNT and CDR2 FRNRAP. The germline V and J ends were trimmed by 5 bases and 6 bases, with 20 bases remaining between them. The CDR3 coding sequence is TGTGCTAGTGGTCTTAACACAGGATGGGGAGGTCAGCCCCAGCATTTT. Its translation is CASGLNTGWGGQPQHF.

In this sample, this clone turned up a few times. The rearrangement joins TRBV12-5 to TRBJ1-1, with TRBD1 identical over 7 bases. The CDR3 covers 14 residues. J lost 1 base, V lost 4 bases, and 3 bases had no gene match. The germline CDR1 and CDR2 sequences are LGHNT and FRNRAP. The DNA of the CDR3 is TGTGCTAGTGGTTCACGGACAGGGAACACTGAAGCTTTCTTT. Translating gives CASGSRTGNTEAFF.

The J gene is TRBJ2-2, the V gene TRBV7-6; the D is unclear. The germline V gene has CDR1 SGHVS and CDR2 FNYEAQ. CDR3 length: 17 residues. V dropped 0 bases and J dropped 1 base, with 12 bases sitting between them. CDR3 amino acids: CASSLARRHMNTGELFF. CDR3 DNA sequence: TGTGCCAGCAGCTTAGCGAGGAGACACATGAACACCGGGGAGCTGTTTTTT.

J is TRBJ2-7 and V is TRBV14, with unresolved D. Germline V gene sequence: CDR1 SGHDN, CDR2 FVKESK. This CDR3 is 12 amino acids long. With 3 bases removed from V and 0 bases from J, the gap between germline ends came to 3 bases. The CDR3 nucleotides read TGTGCCAGCAGCCACACCTCCTACGAGCAGTACTTC. Translated, it gives CASSHTSYEQYF.

The chain uses TRBV9 and TRBJ1-6; 7 bases align to TRBD1. Germline V CDR1 and CDR2: SGDLS, YYNGEE. The CDR3 is made up of 16 amino acids. The J segment lost 8 bases and the V segment lost 2 bases, leaving 10 bases of the junction unmatched. CDR3 region: CASSVHEGQNHSPLHF. CDR3 coding DNA: TGTGCCAGCAGCGTCCACGAGGGACAGAACCATTCACCCCTCCACTTT.

The chain is built from TRBV6-1 and TRBJ2-7, with D uncertain. From germline, CDR1 is MNHNS and CDR2 SASEGT. V was clipped by 7 bases and J by 3 bases, with 13 bases between them. The CDR3 is made up of 13 amino acids. CDR3 sequence reads: CASTPRWLYEQYF. The CDR3 region has the DNA TGTGCCAGCACCCCTCGGTGGCTCTACGAGCAGTACTTC.

The CDR3 sequence: CASSPDSSYEQYF. The CDR3 bases are TGTGCCAGCAGCCCGGACAGCTCCTACGAGCAGTACTTC. This chain connects TRBV11-3 to TRBJ2-7; tentative D call: TRBD1 (6 bases). Trimming cost V 5 bases and J 0 bases, with 8 bases left between them. CDR3 length equals 13 residues. Per germline, CDR1 SGHNT and CDR2 YENEEA.

This clone was counted a single time. This chain joins TRBV30 and TRBJ2-7, with D perhaps TRBD2 (5 bases). The germline V gene has CDR1 GTSNPN and CDR2 SVGIG (reference sequence). The V end lost 1 base, the J end lost 3 bases, and 16 bases lay between the germline ends. This CDR3 region has 15 residues. As DNA, the CDR3 is TGTGCCTGGAGTGATTCATCGAGGGCCCACTACGAGCAGTACTTC. As protein: CAWSDSSRAHYEQYF.

The V call is TRBV7-6, the J call TRBJ2-1; 10 bases map to TRBD2. Looked up from germline, CDR1 is SGHVS and CDR2 is FNYEAQ. The CDR3 contains 17 residues. V shed 5 bases, J shed 0 bases, and the junction held 7 bases outside the gene matches. The CDR3 nucleotides are TGTGCCAGCAGCAAGCGGGGGGGCCTCGACTCCTACAATGAGCAGTTCTTC. This sequence encodes CASSKRGGLDSYNEQFF.

This chain links TRBV2 with TRBJ2-3, with D possibly called TRBD1 or TRBD2 (6 bases each). CDR3 length equals 13 residues. CDR1 is SNHLY, CDR2 FYNNEI, per germline. Deletions cut 11 bases from V and 2 bases from J, with 14 bases between. The DNA for the CDR3 is TGTGCCGGCGGGACACGTTACACAGATACGCAGTATTTT. As protein: CAGGTRYTDTQYF.

The chain joins TRBV13 to TRBJ2-4, with 7 positions matching TRBD2. Trimming removed 5 bases from V and 7 bases from J; junction bases left unmatched: 11. CDR1 is PRHDT, CDR2 FYEKMQ, per germline (reference sequence). CDR3 size: 15 residues. The CDR3 loop reads CASSLWGGRENIQYF. The CDR3 coding sequence is TGTGCCAGCAGCCTCTGGGGGGGAAGGGAGAACATTCAGTACTTC.

This clone came up once. The chain is built from TRBV5-5 and TRBJ2-3; D is uncertain. Germline assignment: CDR1 SGHKS and CDR2 YYEKEE (reference sequence). Trimming left V 0 bases short and J 6 bases short, with 5 bases between. The CDR3 runs to 12 residues. In DNA form, the CDR3 reads TGTGCCAGCAGCTTGGCTATTGATACGCAGTATTTT. It codes for CASSLAIDTQYF.

In nucleotides, the CDR3 is TGTGCCAGCAGTGCTTCCCCTCGTGGGGAAAAACTGTTTTTT. It specifies CASSASPRGEKLFF. The chain is built from TRBV2 and TRBJ1-4, with D unclear. CDR1 is SNHLY and CDR2 is FYNNEI in the germline V gene. This CDR3 is built from 14 residues. V lost 4 bases and J 8 bases, leaving 14 bases between the germline ends.

The chain recombines TRBV27 with TRBJ2-6; D remains ambiguous. The CDR3 runs to 15 residues. Trimming cost V 5 bases and J 3 bases, with 11 bases left between them. Germline assignment: CDR1 MNHEY and CDR2 SMNVEV (reference sequence). The CDR3 region has the DNA TGTGCCAGCAGTCCTCGAGACGGTGGGGCCAACGTCCTGACTTTC. As protein: CASSPRDGGANVLTF.

This chain joins TRBV28 and TRBJ2-5; D unclear. The CDR3 covers 15 residues. From germline, CDR1 is MDHEN and CDR2 SYDVKM. Trimming took off 3 bases at V and 0 bases at J, with 11 bases between the two ends. The DNA for the CDR3 is TGTGCCAGCAGTTTGGCTAGTCTTTACCAAGAGACCCAGTACTTC. As protein: CASSLASLYQETQYF.

The table lists this clone with a few counts. The chain carries TRBV5-6 and TRBJ2-1; D unclear. The length of the CDR3 is 12 residues. Trimming stripped 4 bases from V and 5 bases from J, with 7 bases between. The germline V gene encodes CDR1 SGHDT and CDR2 YYEEEE. CDR3 sequence: CASSGWDNEQFF. The CDR3 DNA reads as TGTGCCAGCAGCGGGTGGGACAATGAGCAGTTCTTC.

The J gene is TRBJ1-5, the V gene TRBV2, with D possibly being TRBD1 (6 bases). V was pared by 5 bases and J by 6 bases, with 8 bases between. Germline values: CDR1 SNHLY, CDR2 FYNNEI. The CDR3 loop spans 12 amino acids. The CDR3 region has the DNA TGTGCCAGCAGTACGGACAGTCAGCCCCAGCATTTT. This codes for CASSTDSQPQHF.

V is TRBV5-1 and J is TRBJ1-5; D remains ambiguous. Trimming pared 0 bases from V and 5 bases from J, leaving 6 bases between. From germline, CDR1 is SGHRS and CDR2 YFSETQ. CDR3 size: 13 residues. The CDR3 sequence: CASSLAADQPQHF. The DNA for the CDR3 is TGCGCCAGCAGCTTGGCGGCAGATCAGCCCCAGCATTTT. Looking up the rest from reference TRBV5-1 and TRBJ1-5 gives the full variable domain: KAGVTQTPRYLIKTRGQQVTLSCSPISGHRSVSWYQQTPGQGLQFLFEYFSETQRNKGNFPGRFSGRQFSNSRSEMNVSTLELGDSALYLCASSLAADQPQHFGDGTRLSIL.

This chain links TRBV5-8 with TRBJ1-3; D uncertain. This CDR3 comprises 15 residues. Germline values: CDR1 SGHTS, CDR2 YDEGEE. Between the trimmed V and J ends, which lost 5 bases and 0 bases, there was a span of 12 bases. The CDR3 sequence is CASRQQWSSGNTIYF. DNA for the CDR3: TGTGCCAGCAGGCAACAGTGGTCCTCTGGAAACACCATATATTTT.

This chain joins TRBV2 and TRBJ2-3; D uncertain. The CDR3 sequence is 14 residues long. V dropped 6 bases and J dropped 3 bases, with 13 bases sitting between them. The germline CDR1 and CDR2 sequences are SNHLY and FYNNEI. CDR3 sequence (DNA): TGTGCCAGCAGACTCGACTCCCGTACAGATACGCAGTATTTT. Protein: CASRLDSRTDTQYF.

The chain uses TRBV27 and TRBJ1-2, with D perhaps matching TRBD1 (6 bases). V gave up 4 bases and J gave up 11 bases, with 20 bases separating them. CDR3 size: 14 residues. Germline loops: CDR1 MNHEY, CDR2 SMNVEV (reference sequence). CDR3 protein: CASSSLLNREGYTF. The CDR3 DNA reads as TGTGCCAGCAGTTCCCTCCTAAACAGGGAAGGGTACACCTTC.

The gene calls are TRBV30 and TRBJ2-7; 7 bases fit TRBD1. CDR3 size: 13 residues. Germline V gives CDR1 GTSNPN, CDR2 SVGIG (reference sequence). Losses at the gene ends were 0 bases for V and 3 bases for J; bases not matched to a gene: 2. The chain's CDR3 is CAWSVQGIYEQYF. The CDR3 region has the DNA TGTGCCTGGAGTGTACAGGGGATCTACGAGCAGTACTTC.

The chain recombines TRBV19 with TRBJ1-1; 8 bases are a match to TRBD1. Germline values: CDR1 LNHDA, CDR2 SQIVND (reference sequence). This CDR3 has 14 residues. After removal of 5 bases from V and 1 base from J, the junction contained 3 bases not matched to a gene. The CDR3 nucleotides are TGTGCCAGTAGTCTCGGGACAGGGAACACTGAAGCTTTCTTT. Amino acids: CASSLGTGNTEAFF.

The rearrangement links TRBV5-3 to TRBJ1-6; D gene ambiguous. TRBV5-3 is treated as an ORF (open reading frame) with a function not yet certain. The V end was cut by 3 bases, the J end by 10 bases, with 5 bases between. The CDR3 runs 11 residues. CDR3 DNA: TGTGCCAGAAGCTCCTTCTCACCCCTCCACTTT. Protein product: CARSSFSPLHF.

The chain carries TRBV15 and TRBJ2-2; unclear D gene. V lost 0 bases, J lost 4 bases, and 6 bases lay in between. There are 14 residues in the CDR3. CDR1 LNHNV and CDR2 YYDKDF come from the germline V gene (reference sequence). The CDR3 is CATSREGLTGELFF. The DNA of the CDR3 is TGTGCCACCAGCAGAGAGGGCCTCACCGGGGAGCTGTTTTTT.

The chain joins TRBV27 to TRBJ2-7; D may match TRBD1 or TRBD2 (7 bases each). This CDR3 is 14 amino acids long. With 7 bases removed from V and 0 bases from J, the gap between germline ends came to 13 bases. Germline V lookup: CDR1 MNHEY, CDR2 SMNVEV (reference sequence). The CDR3 protein is CASMGGDSSYEQYF. CDR3 coding DNA: TGTGCCAGCATGGGAGGGGACAGCTCCTACGAGCAGTACTTC.